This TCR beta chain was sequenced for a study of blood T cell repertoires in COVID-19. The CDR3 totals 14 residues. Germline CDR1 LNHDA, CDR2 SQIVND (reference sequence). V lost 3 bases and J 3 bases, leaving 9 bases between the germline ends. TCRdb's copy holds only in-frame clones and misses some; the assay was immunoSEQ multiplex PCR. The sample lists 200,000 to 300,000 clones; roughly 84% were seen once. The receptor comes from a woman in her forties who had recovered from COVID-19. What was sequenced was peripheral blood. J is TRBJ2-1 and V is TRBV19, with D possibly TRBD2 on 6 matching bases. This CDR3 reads CASSIASDYNEQFF. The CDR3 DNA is TGTGCCAGTAGTATCGCTAGCGACTACAATGAGCAGTTCTTC.